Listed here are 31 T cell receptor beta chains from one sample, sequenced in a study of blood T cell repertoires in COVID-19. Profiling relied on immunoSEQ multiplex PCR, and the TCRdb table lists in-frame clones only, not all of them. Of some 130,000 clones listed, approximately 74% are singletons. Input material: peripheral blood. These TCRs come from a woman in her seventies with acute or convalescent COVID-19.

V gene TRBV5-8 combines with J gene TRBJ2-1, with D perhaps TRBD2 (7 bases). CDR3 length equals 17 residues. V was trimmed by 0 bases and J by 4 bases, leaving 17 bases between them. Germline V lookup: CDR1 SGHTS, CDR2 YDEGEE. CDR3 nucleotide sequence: TGTGCCAGCAGCTTGGCGGTGGGCGGGGGCCCTTACAATGAGCAGTTCTTC. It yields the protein CASSLAVGGGPYNEQFF.

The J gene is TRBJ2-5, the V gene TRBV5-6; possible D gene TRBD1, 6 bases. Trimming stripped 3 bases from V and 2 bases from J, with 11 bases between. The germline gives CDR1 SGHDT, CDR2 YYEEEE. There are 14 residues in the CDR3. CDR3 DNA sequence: TGTGCCAGCAGCTGGACAGACAGGCAAGAGACCCAGTACTTC. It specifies CASSWTDRQETQYF.

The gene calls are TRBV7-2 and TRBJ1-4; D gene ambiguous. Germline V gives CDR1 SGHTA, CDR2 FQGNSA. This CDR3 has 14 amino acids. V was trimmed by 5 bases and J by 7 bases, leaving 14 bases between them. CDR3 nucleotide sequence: TGTGCCAGCAGCGCCCGTAAAGGAGGTGAAAAACTGTTTTTT. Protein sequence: CASSARKGGEKLFF.

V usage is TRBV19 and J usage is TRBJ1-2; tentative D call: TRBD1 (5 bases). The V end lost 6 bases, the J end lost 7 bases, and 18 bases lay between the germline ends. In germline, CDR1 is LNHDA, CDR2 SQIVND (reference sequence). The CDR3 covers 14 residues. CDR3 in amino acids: CASRAGAVGSGYTF. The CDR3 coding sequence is TGTGCCAGTAGGGCCGGGGCCGTCGGGAGTGGCTACACCTTC.

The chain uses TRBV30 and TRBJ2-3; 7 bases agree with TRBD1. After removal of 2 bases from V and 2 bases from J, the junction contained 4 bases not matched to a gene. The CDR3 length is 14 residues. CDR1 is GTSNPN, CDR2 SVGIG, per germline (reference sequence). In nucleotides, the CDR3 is TGTGCCTGGAGTAGGGACAGAAACACAGATACGCAGTATTTT. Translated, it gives CAWSRDRNTDTQYF.

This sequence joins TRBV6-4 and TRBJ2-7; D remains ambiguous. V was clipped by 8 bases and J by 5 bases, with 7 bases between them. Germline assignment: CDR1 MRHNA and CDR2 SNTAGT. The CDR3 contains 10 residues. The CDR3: CASRRDEQYF. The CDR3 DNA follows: TGTGCCAGCCGCCGGGACGAGCAGTACTTC.

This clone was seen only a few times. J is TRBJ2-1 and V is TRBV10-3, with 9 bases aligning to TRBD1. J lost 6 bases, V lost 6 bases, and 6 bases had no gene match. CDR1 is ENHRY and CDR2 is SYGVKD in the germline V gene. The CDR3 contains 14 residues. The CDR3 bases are TGTGCCATCAGCAAAACGGGACAGGGCAATGAGCAGTTCTTC. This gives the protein CAISKTGQGNEQFF.

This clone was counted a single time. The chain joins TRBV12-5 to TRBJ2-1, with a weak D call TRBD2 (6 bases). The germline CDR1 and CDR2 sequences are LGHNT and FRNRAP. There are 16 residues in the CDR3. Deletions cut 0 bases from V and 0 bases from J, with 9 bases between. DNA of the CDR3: TGTGCTAGTGGTTTGGTATTCGGGAGCTCCTACAATGAGCAGTTCTTC. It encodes CASGLVFGSSYNEQFF.

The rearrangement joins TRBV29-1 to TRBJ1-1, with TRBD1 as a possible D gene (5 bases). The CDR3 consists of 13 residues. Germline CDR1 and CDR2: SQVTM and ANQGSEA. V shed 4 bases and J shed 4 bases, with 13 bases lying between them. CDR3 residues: CSVASGSGTEAFF. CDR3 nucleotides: TGCAGCGTTGCTTCAGGGTCCGGCACTGAAGCTTTCTTT.

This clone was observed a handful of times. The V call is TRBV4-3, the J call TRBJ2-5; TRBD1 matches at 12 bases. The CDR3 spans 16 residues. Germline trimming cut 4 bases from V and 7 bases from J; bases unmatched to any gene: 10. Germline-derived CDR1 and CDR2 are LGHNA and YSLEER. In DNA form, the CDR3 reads TGCGCCAGCAGCCCGGGGACAGGGGGCGCCTCGGGGACCCAGTACTTC. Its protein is CASSPGTGGASGTQYF.

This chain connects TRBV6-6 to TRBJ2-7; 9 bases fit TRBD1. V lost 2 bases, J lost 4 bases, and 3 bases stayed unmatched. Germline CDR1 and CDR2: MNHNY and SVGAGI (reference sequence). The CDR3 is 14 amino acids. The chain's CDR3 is CASSYGTGKYEQYF. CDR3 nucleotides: TGTGCCAGCAGTTACGGGACAGGGAAATACGAGCAGTACTTC.

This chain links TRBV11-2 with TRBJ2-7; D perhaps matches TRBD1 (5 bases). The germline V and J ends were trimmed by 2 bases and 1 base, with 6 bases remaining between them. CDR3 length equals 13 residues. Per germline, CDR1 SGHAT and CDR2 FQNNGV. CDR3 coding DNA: TGTGCCAGCAGCTTACAGGGATCCTACGAGCAGTACTTC. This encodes CASSLQGSYEQYF.

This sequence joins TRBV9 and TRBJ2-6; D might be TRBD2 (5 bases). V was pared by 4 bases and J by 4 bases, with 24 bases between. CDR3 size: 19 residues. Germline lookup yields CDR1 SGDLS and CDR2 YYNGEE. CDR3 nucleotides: TGTGCCAGCAGCCCCGATTGGGCGGAGTCGGGGTCCGGGGCCAACGTCCTGACTTTC. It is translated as CASSPDWAESGSGANVLTF.

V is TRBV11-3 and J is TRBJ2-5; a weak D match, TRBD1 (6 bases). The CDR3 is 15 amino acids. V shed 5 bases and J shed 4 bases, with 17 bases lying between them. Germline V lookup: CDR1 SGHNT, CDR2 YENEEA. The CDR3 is CASSARGGRGETQYF. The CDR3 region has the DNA TGTGCCAGCAGCGCCAGGGGCGGAAGAGGAGAGACCCAGTACTTC.

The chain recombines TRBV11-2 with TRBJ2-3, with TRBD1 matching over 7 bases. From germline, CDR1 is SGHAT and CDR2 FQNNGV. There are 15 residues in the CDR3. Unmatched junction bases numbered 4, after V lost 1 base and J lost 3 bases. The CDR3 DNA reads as TGTGCCAGCAGCTTAGGACAGGGTAAAACAGATACGCAGTATTTT. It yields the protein CASSLGQGKTDTQYF.

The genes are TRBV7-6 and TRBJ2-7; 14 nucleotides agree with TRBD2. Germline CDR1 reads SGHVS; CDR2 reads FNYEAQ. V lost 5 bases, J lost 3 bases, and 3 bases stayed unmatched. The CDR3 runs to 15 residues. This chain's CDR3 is CASSGGTSGGYEQYF. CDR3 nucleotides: TGTGCCAGCAGCGGGGGGACTAGCGGGGGCTACGAGCAGTACTTC.

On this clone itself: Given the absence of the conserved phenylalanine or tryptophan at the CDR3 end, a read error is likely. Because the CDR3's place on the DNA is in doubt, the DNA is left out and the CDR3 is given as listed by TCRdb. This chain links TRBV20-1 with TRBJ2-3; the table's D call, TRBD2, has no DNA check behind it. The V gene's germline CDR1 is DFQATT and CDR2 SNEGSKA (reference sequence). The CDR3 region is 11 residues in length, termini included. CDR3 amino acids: CSAKTSGLLTL.

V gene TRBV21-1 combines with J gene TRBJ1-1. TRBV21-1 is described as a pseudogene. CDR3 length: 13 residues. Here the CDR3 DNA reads TGTGCCAGCAGCAGCCCCCGGGACTGCGGAGCTTTCTTT. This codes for CASSSPRDCGAFF.

The DNA for the CDR3 is TGTGCCAGCAGCCCCCGGGAGTTAGTTTTACAGTTCTTC. Encoded protein: CASSPRELVLQFF. J is TRBJ2-1 and V is TRBV7-8; D possibly corresponds to TRBD2 (6 bases). V lost 5 bases to trimming and J lost 13 bases, with 18 bases between them. The CDR3 extends over 13 amino acids. CDR1 is SGHVS, CDR2 FQNEAQ, per germline.

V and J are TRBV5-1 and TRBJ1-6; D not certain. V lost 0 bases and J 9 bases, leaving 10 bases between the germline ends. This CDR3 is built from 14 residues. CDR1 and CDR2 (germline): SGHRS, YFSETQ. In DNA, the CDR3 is TGCGCCAGCAGCTTGGATCGAGAGGGTTCACCCCTCCACTTT. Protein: CASSLDREGSPLHF.

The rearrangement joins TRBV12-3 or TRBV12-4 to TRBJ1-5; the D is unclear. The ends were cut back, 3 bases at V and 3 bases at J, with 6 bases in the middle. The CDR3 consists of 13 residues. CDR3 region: CASSFEPNQPQHF. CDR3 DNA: TGTGCCAGCAGTTTTGAGCCCAATCAGCCCCAGCATTTT.

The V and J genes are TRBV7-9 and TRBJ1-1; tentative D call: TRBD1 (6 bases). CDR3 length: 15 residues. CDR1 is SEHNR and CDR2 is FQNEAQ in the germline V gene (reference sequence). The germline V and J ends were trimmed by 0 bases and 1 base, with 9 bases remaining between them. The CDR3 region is CASSLAGGWNTEAFF. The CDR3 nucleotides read TGTGCCAGCAGCTTAGCAGGGGGATGGAACACTGAAGCTTTCTTT.

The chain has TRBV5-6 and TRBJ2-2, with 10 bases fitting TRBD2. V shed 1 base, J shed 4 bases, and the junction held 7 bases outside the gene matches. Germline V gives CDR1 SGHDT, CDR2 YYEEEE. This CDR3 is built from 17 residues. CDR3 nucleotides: TGTGCCAGCAGCTTGTGGGCGGCTAGCGGGGGCACCGGGGAGCTGTTTTTT. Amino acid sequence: CASSLWAASGGTGELFF.

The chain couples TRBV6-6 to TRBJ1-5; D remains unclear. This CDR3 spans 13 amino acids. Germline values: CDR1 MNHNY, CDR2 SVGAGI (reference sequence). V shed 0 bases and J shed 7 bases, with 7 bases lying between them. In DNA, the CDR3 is TGTGCCAGCAGTTACTCGAGTGAACAGCCCCAGCATTTT. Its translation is CASSYSSEQPQHF.

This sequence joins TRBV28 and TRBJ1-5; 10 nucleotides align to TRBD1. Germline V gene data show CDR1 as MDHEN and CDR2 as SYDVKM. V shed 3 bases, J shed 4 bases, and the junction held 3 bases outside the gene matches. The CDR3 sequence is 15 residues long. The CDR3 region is CASSLRTGGNQPQHF. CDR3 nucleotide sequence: TGTGCCAGCAGTTTGCGGACAGGGGGAAATCAGCCCCAGCATTTT. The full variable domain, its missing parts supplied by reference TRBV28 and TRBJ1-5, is DVKVTQSSRYLVKRTGEKVFLECVQDMDHENMFWYRQDPGLGLRLIYFSYDVKMKEKGDIPEGYSVSREKKERFSLILESASTNQTSMYLCASSLRTGGNQPQHFGDGTRLSIL.

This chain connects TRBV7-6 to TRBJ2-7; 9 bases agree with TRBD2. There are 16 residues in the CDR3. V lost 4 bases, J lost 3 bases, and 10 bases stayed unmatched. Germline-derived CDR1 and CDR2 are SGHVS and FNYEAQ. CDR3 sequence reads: CASSSASGTSFYEQYF. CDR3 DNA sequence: TGTGCCAGCAGCTCTGCCTCCGGGACTAGCTTCTACGAGCAGTACTTC.

CDR3 loop: CASSAVAGVSEQYF. The CDR3 DNA reads TGTGCCAGCAGTGCAGTAGCGGGAGTTAGCGAGCAGTACTTC. The chain recombines TRBV6-4 with TRBJ2-7, with 9 bases that match TRBD2. The CDR3 is 14 residues long. The germline CDR1 and CDR2 sequences are MRHNA and SNTAGT. The V gene end was trimmed by 4 bases and the J gene end by 6 bases; junction bases not matched to a gene: 7.

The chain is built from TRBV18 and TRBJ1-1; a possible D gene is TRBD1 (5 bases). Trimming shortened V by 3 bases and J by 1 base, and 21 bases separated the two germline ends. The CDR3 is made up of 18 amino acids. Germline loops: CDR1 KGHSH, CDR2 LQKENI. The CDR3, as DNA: TGTGCCAGCTCACCGACCATGACAGTCTCCTCCGGGAACACTGAAGCTTTCTTT. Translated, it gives CASSPTMTVSSGNTEAFF.

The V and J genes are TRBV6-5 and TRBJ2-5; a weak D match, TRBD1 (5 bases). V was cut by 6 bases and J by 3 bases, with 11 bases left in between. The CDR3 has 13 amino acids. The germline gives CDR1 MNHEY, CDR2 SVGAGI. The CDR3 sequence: CASSRMTEETQYF. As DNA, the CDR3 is TGTGCCAGCAGCAGGATGACAGAAGAGACCCAGTACTTC.

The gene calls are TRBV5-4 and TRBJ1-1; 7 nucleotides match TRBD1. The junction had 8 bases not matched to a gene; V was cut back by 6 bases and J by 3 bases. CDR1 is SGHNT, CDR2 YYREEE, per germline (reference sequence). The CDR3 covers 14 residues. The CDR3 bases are TGTGCCAGCACCCCACAGGGGAAGGACACTGAAGCTTTCTTT. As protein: CASTPQGKDTEAFF. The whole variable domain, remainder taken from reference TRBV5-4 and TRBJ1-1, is ETGVTQSPTHLIKTRGQQVTLRCSSQSGHNTVSWYQQALGQGPQFIFQYYREEENGRGNFPPRFSGLQFPNYSSELNVNALELDDSALYLCASTPQGKDTEAFFGQGTRLTVV.

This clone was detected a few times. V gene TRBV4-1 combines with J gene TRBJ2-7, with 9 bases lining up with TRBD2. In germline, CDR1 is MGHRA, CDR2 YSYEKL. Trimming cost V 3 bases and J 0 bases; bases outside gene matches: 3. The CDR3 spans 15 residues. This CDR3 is CASSQASGASYEQYF. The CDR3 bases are TGCGCCAGCAGCCAGGCTAGCGGGGCCTCCTACGAGCAGTACTTC.